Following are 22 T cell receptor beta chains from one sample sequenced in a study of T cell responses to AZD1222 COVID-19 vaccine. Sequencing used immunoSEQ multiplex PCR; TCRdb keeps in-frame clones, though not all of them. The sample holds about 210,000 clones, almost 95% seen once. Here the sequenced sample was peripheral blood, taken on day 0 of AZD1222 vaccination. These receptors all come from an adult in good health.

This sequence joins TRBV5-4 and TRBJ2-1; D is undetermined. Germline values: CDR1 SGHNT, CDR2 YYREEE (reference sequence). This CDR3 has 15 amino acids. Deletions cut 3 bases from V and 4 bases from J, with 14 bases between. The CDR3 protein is CASSSPGQAYNEQFF. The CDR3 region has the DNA TGTGCCAGCAGCTCTCCAGGCCAGGCATACAATGAGCAGTTCTTC.

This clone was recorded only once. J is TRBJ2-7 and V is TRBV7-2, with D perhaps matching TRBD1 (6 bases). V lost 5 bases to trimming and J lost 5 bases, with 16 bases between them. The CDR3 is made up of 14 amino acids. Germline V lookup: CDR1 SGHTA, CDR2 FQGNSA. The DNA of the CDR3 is TGTGCCAGCAGCACACAGGGTTCTACCGACGAGCAGTACTTC. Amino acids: CASSTQGSTDEQYF. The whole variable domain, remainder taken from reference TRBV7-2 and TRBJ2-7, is GAGVSQSPSNKVTEKGKDVELRCDPISGHTALYWYRQSLGQGLEFLIYFQGNSAPDKSGLPSDRFSAERTGGSVSTLTIQRTQQEDSAVYLCASSTQGSTDEQYFGPGTRLTVT.

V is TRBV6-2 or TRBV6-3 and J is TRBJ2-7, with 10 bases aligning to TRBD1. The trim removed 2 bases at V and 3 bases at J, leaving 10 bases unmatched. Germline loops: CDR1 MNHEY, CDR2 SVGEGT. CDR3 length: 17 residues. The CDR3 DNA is TGTGCCAGCAGTTACGCGGCGGGACAGGGGAGCAGCTACGAGCAGTACTTC. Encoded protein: CASSYAAGQGSSYEQYF.

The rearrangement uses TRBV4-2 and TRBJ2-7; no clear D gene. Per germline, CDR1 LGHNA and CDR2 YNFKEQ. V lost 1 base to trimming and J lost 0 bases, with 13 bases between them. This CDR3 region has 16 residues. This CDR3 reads CASSQGHTVHSYEQYF. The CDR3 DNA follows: TGTGCCAGCAGCCAAGGTCATACCGTTCACTCCTACGAGCAGTACTTC.

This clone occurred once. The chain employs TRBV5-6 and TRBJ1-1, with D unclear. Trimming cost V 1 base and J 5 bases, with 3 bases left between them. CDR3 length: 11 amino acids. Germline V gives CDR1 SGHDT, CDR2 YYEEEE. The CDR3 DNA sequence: TGTGCCAGCAGCTTGCGGACTGAAGCTTTCTTT. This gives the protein CASSLRTEAFF.

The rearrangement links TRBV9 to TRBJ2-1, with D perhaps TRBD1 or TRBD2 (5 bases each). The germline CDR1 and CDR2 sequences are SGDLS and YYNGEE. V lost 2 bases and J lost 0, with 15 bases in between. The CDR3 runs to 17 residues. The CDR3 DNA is TGTGCCAGCAGCGTTCACCTCGGGACGAGCTCCTACAATGAGCAGTTCTTC. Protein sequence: CASSVHLGTSSYNEQFF.

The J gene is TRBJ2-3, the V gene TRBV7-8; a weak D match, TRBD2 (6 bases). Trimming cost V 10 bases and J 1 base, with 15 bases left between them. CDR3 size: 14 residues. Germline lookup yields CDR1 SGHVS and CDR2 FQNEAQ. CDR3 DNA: TGTGCCACCCCCGGCGGCGGGGGCACAGATACGCAGTATTTT. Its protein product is CATPGGGGTDTQYF.

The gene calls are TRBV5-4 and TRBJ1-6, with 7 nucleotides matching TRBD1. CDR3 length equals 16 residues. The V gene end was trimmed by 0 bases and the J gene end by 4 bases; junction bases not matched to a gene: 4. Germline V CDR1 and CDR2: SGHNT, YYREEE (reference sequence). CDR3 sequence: CASSLAGQSYNSPLHF. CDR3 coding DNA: TGTGCCAGCAGCTTGGCGGGACAGTCGTATAATTCACCCCTCCACTTT. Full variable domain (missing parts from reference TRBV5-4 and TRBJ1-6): ETGVTQSPTHLIKTRGQQVTLRCSSQSGHNTVSWYQQALGQGPQFIFQYYREEENGRGNFPPRFSGLQFPNYSSELNVNALELDDSALYLCASSLAGQSYNSPLHFGNGTRLTVT.

DNA of the CDR3: TGCGCCAGCAGCTTAGGCGTATTGAACACTGAAGCTTTCTTT. Protein sequence: CASSLGVLNTEAFF. The chain employs TRBV5-1 and TRBJ1-1; D remains ambiguous. Germline assignment: CDR1 SGHRS and CDR2 YFSETQ. V dropped 2 bases and J dropped 0 bases, with 8 bases sitting between them. This CDR3 has 14 residues.

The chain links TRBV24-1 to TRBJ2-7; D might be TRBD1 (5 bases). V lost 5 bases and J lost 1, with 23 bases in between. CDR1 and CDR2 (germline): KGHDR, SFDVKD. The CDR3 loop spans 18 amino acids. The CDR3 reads CATSASILDMRASYEQYF. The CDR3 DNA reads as TGTGCCACCAGTGCCTCGATATTGGACATGCGAGCATCCTACGAGCAGTACTTC.

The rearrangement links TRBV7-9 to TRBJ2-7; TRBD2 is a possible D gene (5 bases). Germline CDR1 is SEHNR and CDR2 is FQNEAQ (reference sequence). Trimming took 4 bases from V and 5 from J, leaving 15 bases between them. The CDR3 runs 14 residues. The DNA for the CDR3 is TGTGCCAGCAGCTCTCGACCGGGGTTGGACGAGCAGTACTTC. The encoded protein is CASSSRPGLDEQYF.

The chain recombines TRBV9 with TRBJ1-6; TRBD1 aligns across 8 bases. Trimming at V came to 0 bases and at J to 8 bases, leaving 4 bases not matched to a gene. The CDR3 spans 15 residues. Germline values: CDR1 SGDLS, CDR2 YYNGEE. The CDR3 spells CASSVAGTGHSPLHF. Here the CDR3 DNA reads TGTGCCAGCAGCGTAGCCGGGACAGGCCATTCACCCCTCCACTTT.

The DNA for the CDR3 is TGCGCCAGCAGCACTCTGGGTTCCACGATTTCCACGGCGGGAAACACCATATATTTT. Translating it yields CASSTLGSTISTAGNTIYF. V gene TRBV5-1 combines with J gene TRBJ1-3; D gene unclear. With 4 bases removed from V and 4 bases from J, the gap between germline ends came to 27 bases. The CDR3 sequence is 19 residues long. CDR1 and CDR2 from the germline V gene are SGHRS and YFSETQ.

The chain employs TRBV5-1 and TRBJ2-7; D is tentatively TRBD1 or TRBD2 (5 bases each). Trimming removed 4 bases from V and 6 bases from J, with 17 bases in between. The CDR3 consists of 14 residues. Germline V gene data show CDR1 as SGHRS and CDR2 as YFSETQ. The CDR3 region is CASSTRDLTSEQYF. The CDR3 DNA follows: TGCGCCAGCAGCACCCGGGACCTCACCAGCGAGCAGTACTTC.

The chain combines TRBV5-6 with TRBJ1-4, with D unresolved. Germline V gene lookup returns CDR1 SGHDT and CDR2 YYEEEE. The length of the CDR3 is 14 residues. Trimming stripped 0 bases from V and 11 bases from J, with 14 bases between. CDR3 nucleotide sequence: TGTGCCAGCAGCTTGGGCCCTCCGATAGGGAAACTGTTTTTT. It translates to CASSLGPPIGKLFF.

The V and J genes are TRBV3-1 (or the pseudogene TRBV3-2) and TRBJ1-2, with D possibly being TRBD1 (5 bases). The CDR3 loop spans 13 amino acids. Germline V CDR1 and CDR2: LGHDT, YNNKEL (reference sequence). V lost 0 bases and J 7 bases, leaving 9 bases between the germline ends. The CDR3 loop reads CASSQDQGSGYTF. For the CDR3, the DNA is TGTGCCAGCAGCCAAGATCAGGGTAGTGGCTACACCTTC.

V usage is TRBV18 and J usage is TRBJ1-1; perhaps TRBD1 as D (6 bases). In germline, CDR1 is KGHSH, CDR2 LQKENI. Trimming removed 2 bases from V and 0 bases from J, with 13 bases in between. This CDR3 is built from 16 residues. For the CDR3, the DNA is TGTGCCAGCTCACCAATAGGGGGAGGGGTGAACACTGAAGCTTTCTTT. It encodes CASSPIGGGVNTEAFF.

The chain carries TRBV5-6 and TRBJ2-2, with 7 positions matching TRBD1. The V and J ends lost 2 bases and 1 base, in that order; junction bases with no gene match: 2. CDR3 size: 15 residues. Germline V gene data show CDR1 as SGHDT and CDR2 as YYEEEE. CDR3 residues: CASSFPGGNTGELFF. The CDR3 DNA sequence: TGTGCCAGCAGCTTCCCAGGGGGGAACACCGGGGAGCTGTTTTTT.

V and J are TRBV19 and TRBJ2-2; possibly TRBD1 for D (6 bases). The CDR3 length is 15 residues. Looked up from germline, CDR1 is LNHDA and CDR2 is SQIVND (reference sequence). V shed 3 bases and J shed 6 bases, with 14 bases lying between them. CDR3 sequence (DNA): TGTGCCAGTAGTATTGAAACAGGGCCCCCCGGGGAGCTGTTTTTT. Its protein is CASSIETGPPGELFF.

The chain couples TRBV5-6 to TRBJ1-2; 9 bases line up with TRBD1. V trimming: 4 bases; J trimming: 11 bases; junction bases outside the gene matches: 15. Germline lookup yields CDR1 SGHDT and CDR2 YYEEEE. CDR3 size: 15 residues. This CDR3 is CASSPGTGIGAGYTF. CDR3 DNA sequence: TGTGCCAGCAGCCCCGGGACAGGGATCGGGGCTGGGTACACCTTC.

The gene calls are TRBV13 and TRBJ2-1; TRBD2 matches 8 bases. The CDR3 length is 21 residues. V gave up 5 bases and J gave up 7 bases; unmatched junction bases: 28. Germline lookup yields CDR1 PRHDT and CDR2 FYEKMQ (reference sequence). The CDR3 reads CASSPDLGRSQSRGGRNEQFF. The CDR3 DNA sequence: TGTGCCAGCAGCCCCGACTTGGGACGGTCACAGTCCCGGGGGGGCCGGAATGAGCAGTTCTTC.

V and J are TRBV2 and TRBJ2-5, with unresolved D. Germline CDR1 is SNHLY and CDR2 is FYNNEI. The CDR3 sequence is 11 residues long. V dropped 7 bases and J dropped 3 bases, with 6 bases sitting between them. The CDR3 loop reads CASNLEETQYF. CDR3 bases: TGTGCCAGCAACTTAGAAGAGACCCAGTACTTC.